Below are 7 T cell receptor beta chains sequenced from a single sample in a study of T-cell memory formation after mild COVID-19. Using its own MiXCR run on the 5' RACE reads, TCRdb lists one record per CDR3 protein. This sample carries roughly 450,000 distinct CDR3 sequences, about 20% of them seen once, and the ten largest clones take around 12%. The sample taken for sequencing was PBMCs or a T cell subset sorted from them (not recorded which). Every receptor here comes from an adult woman who had mild COVID-19 (a few samples of this study predate the infection). Cell type and time point are not known.

The V and J genes are TRBV10-3 and TRBJ2-3; perhaps TRBD2 as D (6 bases). The CDR3 spans 18 residues. The germline V gene has CDR1 ENHRY and CDR2 SYGVKD. The V end lost 0 bases, the J end lost 3 bases, and 19 bases lay between the germline ends. This CDR3 reads CAISESTRGRLATDTQYF. The DNA of the CDR3 is TGTGCCATCAGTGAGTCGACTCGGGGGAGGCTGGCTACAGATACGCAGTATTTT.

The table lists this clonotype with a few counts. The chain couples TRBV24-1 to TRBJ2-7; no firm D call. The CDR3 runs to 14 residues. Germline CDR1 reads KGHDR; CDR2 reads SFDVKD. Between the trimmed V and J ends, which lost 2 bases and 3 bases, there was a span of 10 bases. The CDR3 DNA follows: TGTGCCACCAGTGATTCAAGGTCCAACTACGAGCAGTACTTC. As protein: CATSDSRSNYEQYF.

In its sample, this clonotype was seen once. The chain joins TRBV5-1 to TRBJ1-1, with 9 bases lining up with TRBD1. The CDR3 has 14 residues. Per germline, CDR1 SGHRS and CDR2 YFSETQ. J was trimmed by 10 bases and V by 3 bases; bases with no gene match: 10. CDR3 nucleotide sequence: TGCGCCAGCAGCTCGGGGGACAGGGAAGTACGAGCTTTCTTT. Its protein is CASSSGDREVRAFF.

This clonotype was counted only a few times. CDR3 DNA sequence: TGTGCCAGCTGGGGGGGAGACCATACGCAGTATTTT. Protein product: CASWGGDHTQYF. This sequence joins TRBV6-5 and TRBJ2-3, with 7 positions matching TRBD2. The CDR3 is 12 amino acids. V lost 8 bases, J lost 7 bases, and 6 bases stayed unmatched. Germline loops: CDR1 MNHEY, CDR2 SVGAGI.

This clonotype was observed a handful of times. The gene calls are TRBV12-3 or TRBV12-4 and TRBJ2-7, with D tentatively TRBD2 (6 bases). The CDR3 has 14 residues. V dropped 2 bases and J dropped 3 bases, with 11 bases sitting between them. Written as DNA, the CDR3 is TGTGCCAGCAGTTTATGGGGGGAGAGCTACGAGCAGTACTTC. Translation: CASSLWGESYEQYF.

This clonotype was found many times. The chain couples TRBV7-8 to TRBJ2-5; 13 bases map to TRBD2. The germline CDR1 and CDR2 sequences are SGHVS and FQNEAQ. V lost 5 bases, J lost 2 bases, and 8 bases stayed unmatched. The CDR3 length is 17 residues. CDR3 DNA sequence: TGTGCCAGCAGCGCCGGGACTAGCGGGGAATTACAAGAGACCCAGTACTTC. This sequence encodes CASSAGTSGELQETQYF. The full variable domain, in which reference TRBV7-8 and TRBJ2-5 provide the parts outside the CDR3, is GAGVSQSPRYKVAKRGQDVALRCDPISGHVSLFWYQQALGQGPEFLTYFQNEAQLDKSGLPSDRFFAERPEGSVSTLKIQRTQQEDSAVYLCASSAGTSGELQETQYFGPGTRLLVL.

The J gene is TRBJ1-1, the V gene TRBV4-1, with D possibly matching TRBD1 (5 bases). Germline lookup yields CDR1 MGHRA and CDR2 YSYEKL. The CDR3 length is 16 residues. Trimming removed 1 base at V and 1 base at J, with 13 bases between. The CDR3 nucleotides read TGCGCCAGCAGCCAAGCCTTAGGTACAGGGAACACTGAAGCTTTCTTT. It codes for CASSQALGTGNTEAFF.